The TCR beta chain under discussion was sequenced for a study of blood T cell repertoires in COVID-19. TCRdb keeps only in-frame clones here, not all; method: immunoSEQ multiplex PCR. The sample lists under 250,000 clones; about 87% were seen once. Contact with a PCR-confirmed or clinician-diagnosed COVID-19 case occurred within 2 weeks of entry. Looked up from germline, CDR1 is MNHEY and CDR2 is SMNVEV (reference sequence). V lost 7 bases, J lost 3 bases, and 16 bases lay in between. The CDR3 contains 15 residues. This sequence originates from a woman aged 40-49 years who had been exposed to COVID-19. Source material: PBMCs or T cells enriched from blood (not recorded which). This chain connects TRBV27 to TRBJ1-5; D not certain. Here the CDR3 reads CASMPRSASNQPQHF. Written as DNA, the CDR3 is TGTGCCAGCATGCCTAGGTCAGCCTCCAATCAGCCCCAGCATTTT.